This passage covers 10 T cell receptor beta chains from one sample sequenced in a study of blood T cell repertoires in COVID-19. Sequencing was performed with immunoSEQ multiplex PCR; in TCRdb, only in-frame clones are kept and a portion is missing. The sample shows approximately 74,000 clones, over 70% of them seen only once. Source material: peripheral blood. These receptors were obtained from a man older than 75 with active or convalescent COVID-19.

The chain combines TRBV9 with TRBJ1-1; D remains ambiguous. The germline gives CDR1 SGDLS, CDR2 YYNGEE. With 3 bases removed from V and 0 bases from J, the gap between germline ends came to 9 bases. The CDR3 consists of 14 residues. The CDR3 spells CASSGGSLNTEAFF. CDR3 in DNA: TGTGCCAGCAGCGGCGGGAGTCTGAACACTGAAGCTTTCTTT.

The chain uses TRBV11-3 and TRBJ2-7, with 8 bases matching TRBD1. Germline V gene data show CDR1 as SGHNT and CDR2 as YENEEA. Germline trimming cut 5 bases from V and 3 bases from J; bases unmatched to any gene: 6. The CDR3 has 14 amino acids. Written as DNA, the CDR3 is TGTGCCAGCAGCCAACAGGGGGACCTCTACGAGCAGTACTTC. Translating it yields CASSQQGDLYEQYF.

The CDR3: CASSKDSITDTQYF. In DNA, the CDR3 is TGTGCCAGCAGTAAGGACAGCATCACAGATACGCAGTATTTT. V and J are TRBV6-5 and TRBJ2-3; D is possibly TRBD1 (6 bases). The V gene lost 5 bases and the J gene lost 2 bases, with 11 bases spanning the gap. This CDR3 contains 14 residues. Per the germline V gene, CDR1 is MNHEY and CDR2 is SVGAGI.

The rearrangement joins TRBV5-4 to TRBJ2-5; D remains ambiguous. Deletions cut 4 bases from V and 4 bases from J, with 8 bases between. The germline V gene encodes CDR1 SGHNT and CDR2 YYREEE (reference sequence). The CDR3 is 12 amino acids. The CDR3 spells CASSPPGETQYF. The CDR3 bases are TGTGCCAGCAGCCCGCCGGGAGAGACCCAGTACTTC.

A note on this clone: Other DNA sequences in the sample encode the same CDR3. This sequence joins TRBV2 and TRBJ2-7, with TRBD2 matching over 11 bases. The CDR3 loop spans 13 amino acids. CDR1 and CDR2 from the germline V gene are SNHLY and FYNNEI. The V gene end was trimmed by 5 bases and the J gene end by 4 bases; junction bases not matched to a gene: 1. DNA for the CDR3: TGTGCCAGCAGTCGGACTAGCGGGTACGAGCAGTACTTC. Translating gives CASSRTSGYEQYF.

The rearrangement links TRBV9 to TRBJ1-6, with 7 bases lining up with TRBD1. The CDR3 is made up of 15 amino acids. The V gene end was trimmed by 3 bases and the J gene end by 2 bases; junction bases not matched to a gene: 2. Per germline, CDR1 SGDLS and CDR2 YYNGEE. CDR3 in DNA: TGTGCCAGCAGCGCCGGGACAGCCTATAATTCACCCCTCCACTTT. Residues: CASSAGTAYNSPLHF.

This chain links TRBV7-9 with TRBJ2-6, with 8 bases fitting TRBD1. The germline CDR1 and CDR2 sequences are SEHNR and FQNEAQ (reference sequence). The ends lost 3 bases at V and 0 bases at J; junction bases unmatched: 10. The CDR3 totals 19 residues. The CDR3 loop reads CASSFRPGQAFSGANVLTF. The CDR3 DNA follows: TGTGCCAGCAGCTTCCGGCCGGGACAGGCGTTCTCTGGGGCCAACGTCCTGACTTTC. The full variable domain, rest sourced from reference TRBV7-9 and TRBJ2-6, is DTGVSQNPRHKITKRGQNVTFRCDPISEHNRLYWYRQTLGQGPEFLTYFQNEAQLEKSRLLSDRFSAERPKGSFSTLEIQRTEQGDSAMYLCASSFRPGQAFSGANVLTFGAGSRLTVL.

J is TRBJ2-7 and V is TRBV28; 10 bases fit TRBD1. Germline-derived CDR1 and CDR2 are MDHEN and SYDVKM. V trimming: 3 bases; J trimming: 2 bases; junction bases outside the gene matches: 10. CDR3 length equals 17 residues. The DNA of the CDR3 is TGTGCCAGCAGTTTCCCTCGGGGACAGGGGAGAACCTACGAGCAGTACTTC. Its protein is CASSFPRGQGRTYEQYF.

The gene calls are TRBV6-5 and TRBJ1-6, with D uncertain. This CDR3 contains 15 residues. In germline, CDR1 is MNHEY, CDR2 SVGAGI. V was shortened by 5 bases and J by 1 base, with 9 bases between the two germline ends. The CDR3 DNA sequence: TGTGCCAGCAGTAACCACGGGTCCTATAATTCACCCCTCCACTTT. This translates into CASSNHGSYNSPLHF.

The chain links TRBV10-3 to TRBJ2-7, with TRBD1 matching 11 bases. V trimming: 4 bases; J trimming: 1 base; junction bases outside the gene matches: 6. This CDR3 is built from 16 residues. CDR1 and CDR2 from the germline V gene are ENHRY and SYGVKD. The CDR3 is CAISALGQGGSYEQYF. The CDR3 region has the DNA TGTGCCATCAGTGCGTTGGGACAGGGGGGATCCTACGAGCAGTACTTC.